Following are 27 T cell receptor beta chains from one sample sequenced in a study of spatial heterogeneity in lung cancer. Whole-study findings and limits: The study found that expanded intratumoral alpha and beta TCR counts tracked tumor mutation counts.

No antigen is known for these receptors. TCRdb re-called the 5' RACE reads through MiXCR, storing one row per CDR3 protein. The sample lists about 13,000 distinct CDR3 sequences, about 4.6% occurring once. Sample time point: sample taken at primary tumor resection. Specimen: lung tumor tissue, collected at surgery. These receptors originate from a male donor with early-stage non-small cell lung cancer.

The chain is built from TRBV20-1 and TRBJ1-1, with D uncertain. The ends were cut back, 5 bases at V and 7 bases at J, with 14 bases in the middle. The CDR3 extends over 12 amino acids. Germline V gene lookup returns CDR1 DFQATT and CDR2 SNEGSKA (reference sequence). CDR3 in DNA: TGCAGTGCTGAAGGACGACCAAGTGAAGCTTTCTTT. It yields the protein CSAEGRPSEAFF.

This clonotype showed up many times. This chain links TRBV20-1 with TRBJ2-3; D might be TRBD2 (6 bases). V gave up 5 bases and J gave up 4 bases, with 13 bases separating them. Germline loops: CDR1 DFQATT, CDR2 SNEGSKA (reference sequence). The CDR3 is 13 residues long. CDR3 protein: CSAHQGGADTQYF. CDR3 coding DNA: TGCAGTGCTCACCAGGGAGGTGCAGATACGCAGTATTTT.

The chain is built from TRBV5-1 and TRBJ2-3; TRBD2 is a possible D gene (6 bases). The CDR3 is 15 residues long. The germline V and J ends were trimmed by 1 base and 5 bases, with 14 bases remaining between them. In germline, CDR1 is SGHRS, CDR2 YFSETQ. CDR3 in DNA: TGCGCCAGCAGCTTGTGGCAGGGCGGGATAGATACGCAGTATTTT. The encoded protein is CASSLWQGGIDTQYF.

This clonotype was seen many times. V is TRBV4-1 and J is TRBJ2-7; D unresolved. Trimming pared 4 bases from V and 2 bases from J, leaving 15 bases between. Germline V CDR1 and CDR2: MGHRA, YSYEKL. The CDR3 has 15 residues. The CDR3 bases are TGCGCCAGCAGCCGAAAAAGCGACACCGCCTACGAGCAGTACTTC. Protein sequence: CASSRKSDTAYEQYF.

This clonotype was counted many times. The chain combines TRBV10-3 with TRBJ1-1, with no clear D. This CDR3 contains 14 residues. With 5 bases removed from V and 0 bases from J, the gap between germline ends came to 10 bases. CDR1 is ENHRY, CDR2 SYGVKD, per germline. The CDR3 nucleotides are TGTGCCATCAGTAAGGAGGGTATGAACACTGAAGCTTTCTTT. It codes for CAISKEGMNTEAFF.

This clonotype was detected many times. The V gene is TRBV24-1, the J gene TRBJ2-1; TRBD2 matches at 14 bases. Germline V gives CDR1 KGHDR, CDR2 SFDVKD. This CDR3 spans 19 amino acids. Trimming at V came to 3 bases and at J to 4 bases, leaving 10 bases not matched to a gene. CDR3 loop: CATSDGGTSGGFGYNEQFF. CDR3 bases: TGTGCCACCAGTGATGGTGGGACTAGCGGGGGTTTTGGGTACAATGAGCAGTTCTTC.

This clonotype was counted many times. The J gene is TRBJ1-1, the V gene TRBV6-2 or TRBV6-3; D remains unclear. From germline, CDR1 is MNHEY and CDR2 SVGEGT. Trimming pared 2 bases from V and 2 bases from J, leaving 9 bases between. The CDR3 is 14 amino acids. CDR3 residues: CASSYGGLNTEAFF. In DNA form, the CDR3 reads TGTGCCAGCAGTTACGGTGGGCTTAACACTGAAGCTTTCTTT.

This clonotype was picked up many times. This chain joins TRBV28 and TRBJ2-1, with TRBD1 matching 9 bases. Losses at the gene ends were 5 bases for V and 10 bases for J; bases not matched to a gene: 12. Germline assignment: CDR1 MDHEN and CDR2 SYDVKM. The CDR3 runs to 15 residues. The CDR3 is CASSLTGTGRREQFF. The CDR3 DNA is TGTGCCAGCAGTCTAACCGGGACAGGGAGGAGGGAGCAGTTCTTC.

This clonotype was seen repeatedly, ten times or more. The chain joins TRBV6-5 to TRBJ2-7; D is possibly TRBD1 or TRBD2 (7 bases each). V was pared by 4 bases and J by 2 bases, with 18 bases between. The CDR3 loop spans 16 amino acids. Germline V gene data show CDR1 as MNHEY and CDR2 as SVGAGI. The CDR3 bases are TGTGCCAGCAGTTCCAATCAGGGGGGGAAAGCCTACGAGCAGTACTTC. As protein: CASSSNQGGKAYEQYF.

This chain uses TRBV6-5 with TRBJ1-2, with 9 bases that match TRBD1. With V trimmed by 9 bases and J by 0 bases, 2 bases remained unmatched. The length of the CDR3 is 13 residues. Germline V gene sequence: CDR1 MNHEY, CDR2 SVGAGI. The CDR3 DNA sequence: TGTGCCAGTGGGGACAGGGCTAACTATGGCTACACCTTC. Encoded protein: CASGDRANYGYTF.

At least ten counts were recorded for this clonotype. The CDR3 reads CASSQVLAGEQNTGELFF. The CDR3 nucleotides read TGCGCCAGCAGCCAAGTTCTAGCGGGGGAGCAGAACACCGGGGAGCTGTTTTTT. The chain combines TRBV4-1 with TRBJ2-2, with 10 bases that match TRBD2. The CDR3 covers 18 residues. The germline CDR1 and CDR2 sequences are MGHRA and YSYEKL. The V and J ends lost 1 base and 1 base, in that order; junction bases with no gene match: 6.

By proportion, this clonotype is medium-sized. The chain combines TRBV2 with TRBJ1-5, with unresolved D. The CDR3 runs 13 residues. The V end was cut by 6 bases, the J end by 0 bases, with 6 bases between. Germline values: CDR1 SNHLY, CDR2 FYNNEI. The CDR3 reads CASRADSNQPQHF. In DNA, the CDR3 is TGTGCCAGCAGGGCAGATAGCAATCAGCCCCAGCATTTT. Full variable domain (missing parts from reference TRBV2 and TRBJ1-5): EPEVTQTPSHQVTQMGQEVILRCVPISNHLYFYWYRQILGQKVEFLVSFYNNEISEKSEIFDDQFSVERPDGSNFTLKIRSTKLEDSAMYFCASRADSNQPQHFGDGTRLSIL.

This clonotype was observed at least ten times. The V and J genes are TRBV7-8 and TRBJ1-3; 9 nucleotides agree with TRBD1. CDR3 size: 16 residues. Germline CDR1 reads SGHVS; CDR2 reads FQNEAQ. Trimming removed 5 bases from V and 3 bases from J; junction bases left unmatched: 8. CDR3 in DNA: TGTGCCAGCAGCCGGTACAGGGGGCCCAATGGAAACACCATATATTTT. It yields the protein CASSRYRGPNGNTIYF.

This clonotype has at least ten counts. The V and J genes are TRBV9 and TRBJ1-3; TRBD1 is a possible D gene (6 bases). Trimming shortened V by 3 bases and J by 0 bases, and 16 bases separated the two germline ends. There are 17 residues in the CDR3. Germline assignment: CDR1 SGDLS and CDR2 YYNGEE. CDR3 in DNA: TGTGCCAGCAGCGCAACCCGGGACAACTACTCTGGAAACACCATATATTTT. Its translation: CASSATRDNYSGNTIYF.

There are a few counts of this clonotype. The rearrangement joins TRBV5-8 to TRBJ2-1; a possible D gene is TRBD1 (6 bases). The ends were cut back, 6 bases at V and 9 bases at J, with 22 bases in the middle. The CDR3 spans 15 residues. CDR1 is SGHTS and CDR2 is YDEGEE in the germline V gene. The CDR3 spells CASKPRGEPQFEQFF. CDR3 in DNA: TGTGCCAGCAAACCCAGGGGCGAACCCCAATTTGAGCAGTTCTTC. Using reference TRBV5-8 and TRBJ2-1 for the parts outside the CDR3, the full variable domain is EAGVTQSPTHLIKTRGQQATLRCSPISGHTSVYWYQQALGLGLQFLLWYDEGEERNRGNFPPRFSGRQFPNYSSELNVNALELEDSALYLCASKPRGEPQFEQFFGPGTRLTVL.

This clonotype is labeled medium-sized. The chain employs TRBV29-1 and TRBJ2-6; 7 nucleotides align to TRBD1. This CDR3 region has 14 residues. V was clipped by 5 bases and J by 1 base; unmatched bases: 2. CDR1 is SQVTM and CDR2 is ANQGSEA in the germline V gene. The CDR3 nucleotides read TGCAGCGTTAGACAGGGTTCTGGGGCCAACGTCCTGACTTTC. Translation gives CSVRQGSGANVLTF.

The CDR3 DNA sequence: TGTGCCAGCTCACCAGGGGGGCCCTCCTACGAGCAGTACTTC. This translates into CASSPGGPSYEQYF. This chain uses TRBV18 with TRBJ2-7, with D perhaps given as TRBD1 or TRBD2 (6 bases each). Germline loops: CDR1 KGHSH, CDR2 LQKENI. V lost 2 bases and J lost 0, with 8 bases in between. This CDR3 is built from 14 residues.

By frequency in the sample, this clonotype is medium-sized. This chain connects TRBV5-5 to TRBJ2-7, with D tentatively TRBD2 (6 bases). Trimming cost V 4 bases and J 6 bases, with 14 bases left between them. Germline V gene lookup returns CDR1 SGHKS and CDR2 YYEKEE (reference sequence). The CDR3 contains 13 residues. CDR3 region: CASSPTRESEQYF. The DNA of the CDR3 is TGTGCCAGCAGCCCGACCCGGGAGAGCGAGCAGTACTTC.

This clonotype was picked up many times. The CDR3 DNA reads TGCAGCGCCCAAGGAGGGTGGAGGGAAGCTTTCTTT. Its translation: CSAQGGWREAFF. The J gene is TRBJ1-1, the V gene TRBV29-1; D uncertain. In germline, CDR1 is SQVTM, CDR2 ANQGSEA. V lost 7 bases and J 8 bases, leaving 17 bases between the germline ends. The CDR3 contains 12 residues.

The V call is TRBV2, the J call TRBJ2-3; D remains ambiguous. Trimming cost V 5 bases and J 2 bases, with 8 bases left between them. This CDR3 is built from 13 residues. CDR1 is SNHLY and CDR2 is FYNNEI in the germline V gene. CDR3 DNA: TGTGCCAGCAGTACCGACATCACAGATACGCAGTATTTT. Translating gives CASSTDITDTQYF.

This clonotype showed up many times. V usage is TRBV20-1 and J usage is TRBJ2-3; weak D call: TRBD1 (6 bases). The CDR3 loop spans 13 amino acids. Trimming shortened V by 6 bases and J by 1 base, and 11 bases separated the two germline ends. Per germline, CDR1 DFQATT and CDR2 SNEGSKA (reference sequence). CDR3 protein: CSAIYRGTDTQYF. The CDR3 DNA reads as TGCAGTGCCATATACAGGGGCACAGATACGCAGTATTTT.

This clonotype has a count of ten or more. The rearrangement uses TRBV7-9 and TRBJ2-5; 8 bases match TRBD1. The germline CDR1 and CDR2 sequences are SEHNR and FQNEAQ (reference sequence). V shed 6 bases, J shed 4 bases, and the junction held 4 bases outside the gene matches. The CDR3 has 13 residues. CDR3 residues: CASRPGGGETQYF. The CDR3 DNA reads as TGTGCCAGCAGGCCAGGGGGCGGAGAGACCCAGTACTTC. Filled out from reference TRBV7-9 and TRBJ2-5, the complete variable domain reads DTGVSQNPRHKITKRGQNVTFRCDPISEHNRLYWYRQTLGQGPEFLTYFQNEAQLEKSRLLSDRFSAERPKGSFSTLEIQRTEQGDSAMYLCASRPGGGETQYFGPGTRLLVL.

This clonotype was recorded at least ten times. The chain has TRBV20-1 and TRBJ1-5; D call uncertain. CDR1 and CDR2 (germline): DFQATT, SNEGSKA (reference sequence). This CDR3 spans 12 amino acids. V was clipped by 2 bases and J by 7 bases, with 9 bases between them. The CDR3 nucleotides read TGCAGTGCTAGACTACTAGGACAGCCCCAGCATTTT. This gives the protein CSARLLGQPQHF.

This clonotype appeared once. This may come from a read error, since a much larger clone is one base off. The rearrangement links TRBV28 to TRBJ2-5, with 12 bases that match TRBD2. The V gene's germline CDR1 is MDHEN and CDR2 SYDVKM. CDR3 length: 15 residues. The CDR3 nucleotides are TGTGCCAGCAGTCCGGCGGGACTAGCGGGCGAGACCCAGAACTTC. Translation gives CASSPAGLAGETQNF.

There are many counts of this clonotype. The rearrangement joins TRBV28 to TRBJ2-7; a weak D match, TRBD1 (6 bases). Trimming removed 6 bases at V and 2 bases at J, with 20 bases between. CDR3 length: 16 amino acids. The germline V gene encodes CDR1 MDHEN and CDR2 SYDVKM. CDR3 amino acids: CASRPTQGLGTYEQYF. DNA of the CDR3: TGTGCCAGCAGACCAACCCAGGGGCTAGGAACCTACGAGCAGTACTTC.

This clonotype was recorded many times. The gene calls are TRBV20-1 and TRBJ2-7, with D hard to call. The CDR3 runs to 11 residues. Germline V gene lookup returns CDR1 DFQATT and CDR2 SNEGSKA (reference sequence). V lost 0 bases to trimming and J lost 9 bases, with 9 bases between them. CDR3 region: CSARDGMGQYF. The CDR3 DNA is TGCAGTGCTAGAGATGGGATGGGGCAGTACTTC.

This clonotype was seen ten or more times. The chain joins TRBV6-6 to TRBJ1-1, with D uncertain. CDR1 and CDR2 (germline): MNHNY, SVGAGI (reference sequence). CDR3 size: 13 residues. V shed 2 bases and J shed 4 bases, with 8 bases lying between them. The CDR3 region is CASSYREGTEAFF. CDR3 nucleotides: TGTGCCAGCAGTTACAGGGAGGGCACTGAAGCTTTCTTT.